This TCR beta chain was recovered during a study of T cell changes during pregnancy in multiple sclerosis. TCRdb's table, derived via immunoSEQ multiplex PCR, lists solely in-frame clones and lacks some. The data show about 66,000 clones, roughly 90% seen once. Trimming removed 4 bases from V and 6 bases from J, with 10 bases in between. This CDR3 is 13 amino acids long. Germline CDR1 is LNHDA and CDR2 is SQIVND (reference sequence). The sequencing here drew on CD8+ T cells from peripheral blood mononuclear cells, taken before pregnancy. V and J are TRBV19 and TRBJ2-1; D gene unclear. The sequence was collected from a female donor with multiple sclerosis, enrolled in a pregnancy study. CDR3: CASSTNQFNEQFF. DNA of the CDR3: TGTGCCAGTAGTACTAATCAATTCAATGAGCAGTTCTTC.